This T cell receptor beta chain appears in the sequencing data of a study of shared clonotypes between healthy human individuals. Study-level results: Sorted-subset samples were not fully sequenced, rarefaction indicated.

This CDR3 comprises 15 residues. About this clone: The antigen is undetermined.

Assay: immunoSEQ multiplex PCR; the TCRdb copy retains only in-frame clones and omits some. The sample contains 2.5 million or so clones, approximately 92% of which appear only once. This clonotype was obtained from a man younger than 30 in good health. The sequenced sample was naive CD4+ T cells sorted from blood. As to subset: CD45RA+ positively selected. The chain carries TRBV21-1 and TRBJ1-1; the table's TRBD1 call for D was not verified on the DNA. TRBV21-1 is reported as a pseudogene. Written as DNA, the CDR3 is TGTGCCAGCAGCAAAGGTACCACAGGCCACACTGAAGCTTTCTTT. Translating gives CASSKGTTGHTEAFF.